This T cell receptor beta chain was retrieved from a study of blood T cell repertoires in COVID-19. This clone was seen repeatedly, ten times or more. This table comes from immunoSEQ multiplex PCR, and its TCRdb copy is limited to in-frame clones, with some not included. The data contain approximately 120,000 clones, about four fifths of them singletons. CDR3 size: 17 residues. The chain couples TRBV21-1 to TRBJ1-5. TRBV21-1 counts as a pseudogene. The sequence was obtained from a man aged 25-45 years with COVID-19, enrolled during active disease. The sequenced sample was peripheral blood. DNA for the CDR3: TGTGCCAGCAGCTTGAGGGGGGGTATGATTAGCAATCAGCCCCAGCATTTT. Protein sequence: CASSLRGGMISNQPQHF.